Detailed here is one T cell receptor beta chain. This record comes from a study of blood T cell repertoires in COVID-19. Turning to the study itself: The United States, Italy and Spain supplied acute and convalescent COVID-19 samples. The cDNA or gDNA used as material had been derived from T cells, B-cell-depleted T cells, or PBMCs.

Study processing details: Estimation of nucleated cell counts was performed using reference gene primer amplification. The repertoire was sequenced with immunoSEQ multiplex PCR; TCRdb's copy has only in-frame clones and lacks some. The V and J calls and clone size are taken from that table; D and trimming were inferred from the DNA. The table records 100,000 to 150,000 clones, approximately 81% of them present only once. This receptor was identified in a woman in her 30s who had recovered from COVID-19. Sequenced sample: peripheral blood.

Here the CDR3 reads CASSLDLGRTNYGYTF. The CDR3 coding sequence is TGTGCCAGCAGCTTAGATTTGGGGAGGACTAACTATGGCTACACCTTC. J is TRBJ1-2 and V is TRBV7-8, with D uncertain. The CDR3 is 16 residues long. Trimming stripped 1 base from V and 0 bases from J, with 12 bases between. Germline CDR1 reads SGHVS; CDR2 reads FQNEAQ.